Only a few counts were recorded for the clone carrying this T cell receptor beta chain. The data stem from a study of T cells after yellow fever vaccination. The CDR3 extends over 13 amino acids. Germline loops: CDR1 LGHNA, CDR2 YSLEER. The ends were cut back, 0 bases at V and 8 bases at J, with 10 bases in the middle. For TCR, cDNA came from 5'RACE template switching, which added a universal primer site and UMIs. TCRdb used MiXCR to reprocess the 5' RACE reads, holding one entry per CDR3 protein. The sample has a few hundred thousand distinct CDR3 sequences; 10% to 15% are singletons. Specimen: CD4+ T cells sorted from PBMCs, collected 45 days after the yellow fever booster vaccination. The V gene is TRBV4-3, the J gene TRBJ1-2; perhaps TRBD1 as D (5 bases). The sequence was collected from a man aged 25-45 years who received the YFV17D yellow fever vaccine. The CDR3 DNA sequence: TGCGCCAGCAGCCAAGAGTCAGGGCTCGGCTACACCTTC. Its protein is CASSQESGLGYTF.